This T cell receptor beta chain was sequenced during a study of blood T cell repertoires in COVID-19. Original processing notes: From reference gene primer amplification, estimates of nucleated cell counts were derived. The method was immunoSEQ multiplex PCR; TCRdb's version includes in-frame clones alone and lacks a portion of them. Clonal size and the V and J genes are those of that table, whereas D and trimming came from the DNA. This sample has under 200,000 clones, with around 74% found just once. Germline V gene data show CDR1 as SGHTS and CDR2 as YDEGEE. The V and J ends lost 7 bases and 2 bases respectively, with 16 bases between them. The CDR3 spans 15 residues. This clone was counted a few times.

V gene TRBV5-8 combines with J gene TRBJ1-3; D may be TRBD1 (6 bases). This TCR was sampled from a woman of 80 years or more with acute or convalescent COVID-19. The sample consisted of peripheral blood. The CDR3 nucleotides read TGTGCCAGCCCCGGGAGGACAGCAGCTGGAAACACCATATATTTT. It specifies CASPGRTAAGNTIYF.